A selection of T cell receptor beta chains follows, all from one sample in a study of metastatic and nonmetastatic thyroid tumors. TCRdb reprocessed the PCR reads via MiXCR. The sample shows 15,000 to 20,000 clones, roughly a quarter of them seen only once. Sequences were obtained from adjacent normal tissue. Receptor source: a female donor with papillary thyroid cancer or a benign thyroid nodule (not recorded which). Some clones in this sample may be carry-over from other donors' samples. The CDR3 runs from the conserved cysteine through the conserved F or W. The order of the fields is V gene, clone size, J gene, D gene, CDR3 length, CDR3 DNA, CDR3 protein. The D gene is left open where the match is weak. Expanded clones get a size class; other rows say once, few or many, or leave the size out.

TRBV6-1	medium-sized	TRBJ2-2	NA	14	TGTGCCAGCAGTGAAGCCGGGATCACCGGGGAGCTGTTTTTT	CASSEAGITGELFF
TRBV29-1	many	TRBJ2-2	NA	12	TGCAGCGTTGCCCCGGGGCCCGGGGAGCTGTTTTTT	CSVAPGPGELFF
TRBV9	NA	TRBJ2-5	TRBD2	17	TGTGCCAGCAGCGTGGGACTAGCTGGAGGGGGTCAAGAGACCCAGTACTTC	CASSVGLAGGGQETQYF
TRBV29-1	many	TRBJ2-3	NA	13	TGCAGCGTGGGGGAGGGGGGAACAGATACGCAGTATTTT	CSVGEGGTDTQYF
TRBV11-2	NA	TRBJ2-5	NA	21	TGTGCCAGCAGCTTAGTTCTCGGTAGAACTACTAGCTGGATGCCGAGGGAGACCCAGTACTTC	CASSLVLGRTTSWMPRETQYF
TRBV12-3/TRBV12-4	medium-sized	TRBJ2-1	TRBD1	14	TGTGCCAGCAGTCTGGACAGGGGAGACAATGAGCAGTTCTTC	CASSLDRGDNEQFF
TRBV3-1	many	TRBJ2-5	TRBD1	13	TGTGCCAGCAGGGGGGACAGGGAAGAGACCCAGTACTTC	CASRGDREETQYF
TRBV28	medium-sized	TRBJ2-3	NA	13	TGTGCCAGCAAAGGACACAACACAGATACGCAGTATTTT	CASKGHNTDTQYF
TRBV20-1	many	TRBJ2-7	TRBD2	16	TGCAGTGCCAGCCCGGCCGGGATAGCGGGTCTCTACGAGCAGTACTTC	CSASPAGIAGLYEQYF
TRBV29-1	many	TRBJ2-3	TRBD2	15	TGCAGCGTTGAAGTCGTCGGGAGGGGGACAGATACGCAGTATTTT	CSVEVVGRGTDTQYF
TRBV11-2	NA	TRBJ1-2	NA	14	TGTGCCAGCCGCCTTCCTTCAGGGAACTATGGCTACACCTTC	CASRLPSGNYGYTF
TRBV15	few	TRBJ1-1	TRBD1	13	TGTGCCACCAGCACTAGCGGACAGGTTGAAGCTTTCTTT	CATSTSGQVEAFF
TRBV27	NA	TRBJ2-4	NA	14	TGTGCCAGCAGCGACCCAGGGGCGATAAACATTCAGTACTTC	CASSDPGAINIQYF
TRBV20-1	few	TRBJ2-1	TRBD2	15	TGCAGTGCTATCAGCGGGACTAGCGTTTACAATGAGCAGTTCTTC	CSAISGTSVYNEQFF
TRBV6-1	NA	TRBJ1-4	NA	15	TGTGCCAGCAGTCGACCAAATGCCCCGAATGAAAAACTGTTTTTT	CASSRPNAPNEKLFF
TRBV14	many	TRBJ1-1	NA	13	TGTGCCAGCAGCCAGACGGCTCACACTGAAGCTTTCTTT	CASSQTAHTEAFF
TRBV12-5	NA	TRBJ2-1	TRBD1	17	TGTGCTAGTGGTTTGGTGGTGGGGACAGGGGGGTTTAATGAGCAGTTCTTC	CASGLVVGTGGFNEQFF
TRBV20-1	medium-sized	TRBJ1-6	NA	13	TGCAGTGCCCTTTCAGGGAAAGCGTCACCCCTCCACTTT	CSALSGKASPLHF
TRBV20-1	NA	TRBJ2-3	NA	15	TGCAGTGCTAGAGACGGGAGACAGGGCACAGATACGCAGTATTTT	CSARDGRQGTDTQYF
TRBV10-3	NA	TRBJ1-5	TRBD1	14	TGTGCCATCAGATCTGGACAGGACAATCAGCCACAGCATTTT	CAIRSGQDNQPQHF
TRBV6-2/TRBV6-3	medium-sized	TRBJ1-4	NA	14	TGTGCCAGCAGTTATGGGGGGCGCGGTGAAAAACTGTTTTTT	CASSYGGRGEKLFF
TRBV29-1	few	TRBJ2-7	NA	15	TGCAGCGTTGCCTATCTGGAATGGCGTCCCTACGAGCAGTACTTC	CSVAYLEWRPYEQYF
TRBV10-3	few	TRBJ2-3	NA	14	TGTGCCATCAGTGTGAGCGTTGCCTCAGATACGCAGTATTTT	CAISVSVASDTQYF